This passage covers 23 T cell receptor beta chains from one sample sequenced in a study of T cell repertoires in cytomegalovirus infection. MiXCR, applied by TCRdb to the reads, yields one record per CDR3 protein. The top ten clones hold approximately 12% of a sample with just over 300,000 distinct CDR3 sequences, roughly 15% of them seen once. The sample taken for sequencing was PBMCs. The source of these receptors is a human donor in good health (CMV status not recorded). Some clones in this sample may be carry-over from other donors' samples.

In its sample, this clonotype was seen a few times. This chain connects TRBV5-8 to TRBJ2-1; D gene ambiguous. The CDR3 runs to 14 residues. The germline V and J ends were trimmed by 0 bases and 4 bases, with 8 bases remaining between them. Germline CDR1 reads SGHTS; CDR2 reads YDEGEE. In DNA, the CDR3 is TGTGCCAGCAGCTTGGCCAACAGATACAATGAGCAGTTCTTC. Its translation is CASSLANRYNEQFF.

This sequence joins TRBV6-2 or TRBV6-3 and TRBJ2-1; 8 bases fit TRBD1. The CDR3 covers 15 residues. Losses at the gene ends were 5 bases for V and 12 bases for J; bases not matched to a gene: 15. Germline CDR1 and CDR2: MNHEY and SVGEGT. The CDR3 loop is CASSKAGTGSFGQFF. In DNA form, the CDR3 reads TGTGCCAGCAGTAAAGCCGGGACAGGTAGCTTCGGGCAGTTCTTC.

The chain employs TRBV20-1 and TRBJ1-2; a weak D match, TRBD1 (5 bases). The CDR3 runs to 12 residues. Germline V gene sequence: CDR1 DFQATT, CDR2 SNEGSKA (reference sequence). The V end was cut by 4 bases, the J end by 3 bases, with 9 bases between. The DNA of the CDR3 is TGCAGTGCTAACCAACAGGACTATGGCTACACCTTC. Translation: CSANQQDYGYTF.

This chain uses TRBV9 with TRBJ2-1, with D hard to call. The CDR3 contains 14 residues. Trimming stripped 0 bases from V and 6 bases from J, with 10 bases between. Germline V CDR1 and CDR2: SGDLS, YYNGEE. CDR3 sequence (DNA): TGTGCCAGCAGCGTAGGAGGACCGTTCAATGAGCAGTTCTTC. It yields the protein CASSVGGPFNEQFF.

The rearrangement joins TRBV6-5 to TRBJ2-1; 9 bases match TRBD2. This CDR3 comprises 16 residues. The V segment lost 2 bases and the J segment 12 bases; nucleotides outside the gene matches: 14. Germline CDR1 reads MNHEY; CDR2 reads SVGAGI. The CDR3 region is CASSYQGLRGGPGQFF. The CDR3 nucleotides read TGTGCCAGCAGTTACCAGGGCTTGCGGGGGGGCCCGGGGCAGTTCTTC.

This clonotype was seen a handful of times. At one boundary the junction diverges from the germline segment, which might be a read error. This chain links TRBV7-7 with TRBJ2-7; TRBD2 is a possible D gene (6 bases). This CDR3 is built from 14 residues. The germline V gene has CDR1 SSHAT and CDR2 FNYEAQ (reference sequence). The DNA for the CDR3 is TGTGCTAGCAGCTTGAGTAGCGGTTCCTACGAGCAGTACTTC. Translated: CASSLSSGSYEQYF.

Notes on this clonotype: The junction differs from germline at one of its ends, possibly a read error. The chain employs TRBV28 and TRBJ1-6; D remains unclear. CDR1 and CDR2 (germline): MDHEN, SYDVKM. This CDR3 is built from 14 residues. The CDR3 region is CAGSLGHLRATLHF. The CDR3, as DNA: TGTGCCGGCAGTTTAGGGCACCTGAGGGCGACCCTCCACTTT.

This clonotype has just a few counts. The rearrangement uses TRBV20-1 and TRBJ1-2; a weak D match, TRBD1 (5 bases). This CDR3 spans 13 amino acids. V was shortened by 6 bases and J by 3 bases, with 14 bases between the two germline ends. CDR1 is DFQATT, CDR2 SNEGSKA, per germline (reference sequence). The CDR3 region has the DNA TGCAGTGCCAGCAAGGGGACCGACTATGGCTACACCTTC. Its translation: CSASKGTDYGYTF.

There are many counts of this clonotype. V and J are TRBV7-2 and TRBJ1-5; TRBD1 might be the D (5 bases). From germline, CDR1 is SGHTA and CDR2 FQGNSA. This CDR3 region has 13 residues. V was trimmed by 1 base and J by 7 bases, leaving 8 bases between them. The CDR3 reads CASSLDEGQPQHF. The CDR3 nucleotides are TGTGCCAGCAGCTTAGACGAGGGGCAGCCCCAGCATTTT.

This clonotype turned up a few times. The CDR3 region is CSARLAGGRRGEQYF. CDR3 in DNA: TGCAGTGCTAGACTGGCGGGGGGCCGCCGCGGCGAGCAGTACTTC. The chain combines TRBV20-1 with TRBJ2-7; 8 bases agree with TRBD2. CDR3 length equals 15 residues. The junction had 12 bases not matched to a gene; V was cut back by 2 bases and J by 6 bases. Germline V CDR1 and CDR2: DFQATT, SNEGSKA (reference sequence).

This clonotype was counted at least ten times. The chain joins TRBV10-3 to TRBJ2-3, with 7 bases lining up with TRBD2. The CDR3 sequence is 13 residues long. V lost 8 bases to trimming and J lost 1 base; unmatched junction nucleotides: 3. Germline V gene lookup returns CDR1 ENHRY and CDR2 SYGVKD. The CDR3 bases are TGTGCCATCGGAAGCGGGGGCACAGATACGCAGTATTTT. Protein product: CAIGSGGTDTQYF.

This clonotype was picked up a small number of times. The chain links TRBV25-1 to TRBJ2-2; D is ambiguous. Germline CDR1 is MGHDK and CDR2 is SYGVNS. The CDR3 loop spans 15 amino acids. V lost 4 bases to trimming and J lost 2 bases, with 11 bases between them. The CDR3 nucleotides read TGTGCCAGCAGTGTCCAGCCAGTTAACACCGGGGAGCTGTTTTTT. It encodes CASSVQPVNTGELFF.

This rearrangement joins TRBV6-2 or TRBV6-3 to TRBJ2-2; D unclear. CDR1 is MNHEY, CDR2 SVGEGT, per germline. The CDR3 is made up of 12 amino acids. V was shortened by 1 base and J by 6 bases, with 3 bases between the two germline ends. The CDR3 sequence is CASSYFSGELFF. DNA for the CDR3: TGTGCCAGCAGTTACTTTTCCGGGGAGCTGTTTTTT.

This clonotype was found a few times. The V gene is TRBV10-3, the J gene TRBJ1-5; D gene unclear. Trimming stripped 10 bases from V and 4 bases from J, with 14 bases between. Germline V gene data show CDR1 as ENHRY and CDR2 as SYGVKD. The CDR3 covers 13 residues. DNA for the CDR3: TGTGCCACAGGAGCCGGAGAAAATCAGCCCCAGCATTTT. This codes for CATGAGENQPQHF.

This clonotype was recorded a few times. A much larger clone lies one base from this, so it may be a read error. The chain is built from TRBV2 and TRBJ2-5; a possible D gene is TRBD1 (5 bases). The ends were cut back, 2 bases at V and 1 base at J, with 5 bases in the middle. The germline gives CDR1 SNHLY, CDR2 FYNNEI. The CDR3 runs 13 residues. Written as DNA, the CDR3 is TGTGCCAGCAGTGAACAGGGCCAAGAGACCCAGTACTTC. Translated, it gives CASSEQGQETQYF.

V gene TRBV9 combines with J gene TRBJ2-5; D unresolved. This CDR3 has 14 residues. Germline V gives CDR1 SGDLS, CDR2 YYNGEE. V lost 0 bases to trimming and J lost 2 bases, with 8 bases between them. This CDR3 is CASSVDTNQETQYF. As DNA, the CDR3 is TGTGCCAGCAGCGTAGATACGAATCAAGAGACCCAGTACTTC.

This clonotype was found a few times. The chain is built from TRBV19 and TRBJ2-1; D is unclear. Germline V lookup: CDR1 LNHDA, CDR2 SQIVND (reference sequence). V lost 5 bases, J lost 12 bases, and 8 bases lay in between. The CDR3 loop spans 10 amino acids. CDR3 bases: TGTGCCAGTAGTCCCCCGGGGCAGTTCTTC. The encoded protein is CASSPPGQFF.

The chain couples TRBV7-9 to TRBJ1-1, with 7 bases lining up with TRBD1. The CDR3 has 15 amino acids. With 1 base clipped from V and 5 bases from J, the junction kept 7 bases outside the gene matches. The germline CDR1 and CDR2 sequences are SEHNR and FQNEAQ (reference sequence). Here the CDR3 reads CASSLVEAGGTEAFF. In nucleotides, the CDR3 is TGTGCCAGCAGCTTAGTTGAGGCAGGGGGAACTGAAGCTTTCTTT.

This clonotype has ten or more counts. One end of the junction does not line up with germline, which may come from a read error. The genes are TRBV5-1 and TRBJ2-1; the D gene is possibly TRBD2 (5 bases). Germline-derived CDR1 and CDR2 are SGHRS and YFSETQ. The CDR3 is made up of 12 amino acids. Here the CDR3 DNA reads TGTGCCAGCAGCTTAGAGGGAAATGAGCAGTTCTTC. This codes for CASSLEGNEQFF.

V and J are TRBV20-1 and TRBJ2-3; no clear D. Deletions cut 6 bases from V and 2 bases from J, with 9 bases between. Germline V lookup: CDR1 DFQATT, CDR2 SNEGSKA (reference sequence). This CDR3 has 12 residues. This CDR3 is CSAAKSTDTQYF. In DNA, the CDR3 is TGCAGTGCCGCTAAATCCACAGATACGCAGTATTTT.

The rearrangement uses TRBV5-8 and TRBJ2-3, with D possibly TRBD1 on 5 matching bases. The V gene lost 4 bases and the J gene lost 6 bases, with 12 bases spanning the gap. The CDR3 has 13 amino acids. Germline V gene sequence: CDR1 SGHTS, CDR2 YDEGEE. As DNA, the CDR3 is TGTGCCAGCAGCAGGGGCCCTCACGATACGCAGTATTTT. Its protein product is CASSRGPHDTQYF. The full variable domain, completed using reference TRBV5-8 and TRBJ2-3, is EAGVTQSPTHLIKTRGQQATLRCSPISGHTSVYWYQQALGLGLQFLLWYDEGEERNRGNFPPRFSGRQFPNYSSELNVNALELEDSALYLCASSRGPHDTQYFGPGTRLTVL.

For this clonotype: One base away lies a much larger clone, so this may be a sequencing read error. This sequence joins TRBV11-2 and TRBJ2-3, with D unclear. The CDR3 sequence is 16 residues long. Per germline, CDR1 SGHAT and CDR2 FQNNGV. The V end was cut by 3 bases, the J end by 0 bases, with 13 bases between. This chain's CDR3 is CASSLGTVESTDTQYF. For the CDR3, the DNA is TGTGCCAGCAGCTTGGGAACCGTGGAGAGCACAGATACGCAGTATTTT. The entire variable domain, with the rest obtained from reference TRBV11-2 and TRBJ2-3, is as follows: EAGVAQSPRYKIIEKRQSVAFWCNPISGHATLYWYQQILGQGPKLLIQFQNNGVVDDSQLPKDRFSAERLKGVDSTLKIQPAKLEDSAVYLCASSLGTVESTDTQYFGPGTRLTVL.

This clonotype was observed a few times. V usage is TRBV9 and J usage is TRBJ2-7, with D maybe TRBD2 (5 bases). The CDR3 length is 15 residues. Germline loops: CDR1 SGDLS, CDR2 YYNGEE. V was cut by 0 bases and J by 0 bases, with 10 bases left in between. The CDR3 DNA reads TGTGCCAGCAGCGTAGCCGGGGATAGCTCCTACGAGCAGTACTTC. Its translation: CASSVAGDSSYEQYF.